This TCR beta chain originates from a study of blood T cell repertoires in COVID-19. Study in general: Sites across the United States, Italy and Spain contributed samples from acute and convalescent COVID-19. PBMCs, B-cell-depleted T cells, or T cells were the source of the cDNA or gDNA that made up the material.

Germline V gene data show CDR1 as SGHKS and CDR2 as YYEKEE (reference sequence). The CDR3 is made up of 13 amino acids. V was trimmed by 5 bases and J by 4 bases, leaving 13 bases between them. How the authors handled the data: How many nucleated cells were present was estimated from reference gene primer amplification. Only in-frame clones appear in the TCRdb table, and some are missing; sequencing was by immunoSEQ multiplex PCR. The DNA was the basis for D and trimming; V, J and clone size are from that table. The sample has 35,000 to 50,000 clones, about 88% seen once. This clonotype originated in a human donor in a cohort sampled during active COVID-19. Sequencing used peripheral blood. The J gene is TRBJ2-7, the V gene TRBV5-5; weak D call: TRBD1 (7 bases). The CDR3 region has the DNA TGTGCCAGCAGTCAGGGGGGCGTGTACGAGCAGTACTTC. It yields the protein CASSQGGVYEQYF.